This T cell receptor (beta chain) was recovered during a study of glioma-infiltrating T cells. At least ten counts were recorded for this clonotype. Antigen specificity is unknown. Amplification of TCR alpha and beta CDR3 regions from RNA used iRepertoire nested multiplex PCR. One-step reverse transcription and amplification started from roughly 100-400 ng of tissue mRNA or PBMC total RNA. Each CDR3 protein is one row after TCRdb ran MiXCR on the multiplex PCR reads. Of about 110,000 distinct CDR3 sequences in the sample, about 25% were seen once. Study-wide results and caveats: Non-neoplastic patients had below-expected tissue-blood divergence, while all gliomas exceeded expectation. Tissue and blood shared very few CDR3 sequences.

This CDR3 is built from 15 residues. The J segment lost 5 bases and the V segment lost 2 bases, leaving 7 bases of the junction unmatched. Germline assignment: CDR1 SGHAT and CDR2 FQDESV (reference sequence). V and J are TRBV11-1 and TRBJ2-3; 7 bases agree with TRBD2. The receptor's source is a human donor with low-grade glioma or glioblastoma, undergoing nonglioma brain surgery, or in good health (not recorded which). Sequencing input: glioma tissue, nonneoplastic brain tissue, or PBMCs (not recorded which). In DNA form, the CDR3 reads TGTGCCAGCAGCTTACCCGGACTAGGTATAGATACGCAGTATTTT. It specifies CASSLPGLGIDTQYF.